This T cell receptor beta chain was found in a study of CD8 T cells in Susac syndrome. Study observations and caveats: Acknowledgment was made by the study that its TCR sequencing and HLA analysis involved a relatively small number of individuals.

With respect to this clonotype: What it binds is not known.

The authors carried out high-throughput sequencing of TCR beta. They applied it to CD8+ and CD4+ T cells obtained from blood. Treatment-naive patients with stable or active relapsing-remitting disease were the multiple sclerosis controls. It was with random hexamers that 0.5 to 1 ug RNA was reverse transcribed. TCR beta CDR3 was amplified by immunoSEQ multiplex PCR. This amplification extended across 54 Vbeta and 13 Jbeta segments. TCRdb re-called the immunoSEQ multiplex PCR reads with MiXCR, one entry per CDR3 protein. The table records 350,000 to 550,000 distinct CDR3 sequences, 75% to 90% of them present only once. From germline, CDR1 is MGHRA and CDR2 YSYEKL. V dropped 0 bases and J dropped 2; count of bases not matched to a gene: 3. This CDR3 contains 17 residues.

The TCR was taken from a human donor with multiple sclerosis. The sample comprised CD8+ T cells from PBMCs. The genes are TRBV4-1 and TRBJ2-1, with 11 bases matching TRBD2. The CDR3 reads CASSQDLLAGAYNEQFF. CDR3 coding DNA: TGCGCCAGCAGCCAAGATTTACTAGCGGGAGCCTACAATGAGCAGTTCTTC.